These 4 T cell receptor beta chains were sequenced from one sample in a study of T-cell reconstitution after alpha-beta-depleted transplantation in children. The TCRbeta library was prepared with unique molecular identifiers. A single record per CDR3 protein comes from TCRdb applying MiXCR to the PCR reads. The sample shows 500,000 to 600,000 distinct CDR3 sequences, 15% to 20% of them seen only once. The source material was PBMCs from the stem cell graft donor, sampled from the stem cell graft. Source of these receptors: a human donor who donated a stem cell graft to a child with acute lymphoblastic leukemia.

CDR3 nucleotides: TGCAGCGTTGAAGCGACAGGGGGCAGGTCTAATGAAAAACTGTTTTTT. Translation: CSVEATGGRSNEKLFF. The chain links TRBV29-1 to TRBJ1-4, with TRBD1 identical over 10 bases. In germline, CDR1 is SQVTM, CDR2 ANQGSEA. The CDR3 covers 16 residues. Unmatched junction bases numbered 5, after V lost 1 base and J lost 3 bases. The variable domain in full, with the rest retrieved from reference TRBV29-1 and TRBJ1-4, is SAVISQKPSRDICQRGTSLTIQCQVDSQVTMMFWYRQQPGQSLTLIATANQGSEATYESGFVIDKFPISRPNLTFSTLTVSNMSPEDSSIYLCSVEATGGRSNEKLFFGSGTQLSVL.

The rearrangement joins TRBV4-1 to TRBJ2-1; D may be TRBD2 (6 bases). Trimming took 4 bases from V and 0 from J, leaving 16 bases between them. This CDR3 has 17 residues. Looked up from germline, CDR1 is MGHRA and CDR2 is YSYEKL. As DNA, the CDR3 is TGCGCCAGCAGCCCGGGACTGGCCCACAGCTCCTACAATGAGCAGTTCTTC. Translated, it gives CASSPGLAHSSYNEQFF.

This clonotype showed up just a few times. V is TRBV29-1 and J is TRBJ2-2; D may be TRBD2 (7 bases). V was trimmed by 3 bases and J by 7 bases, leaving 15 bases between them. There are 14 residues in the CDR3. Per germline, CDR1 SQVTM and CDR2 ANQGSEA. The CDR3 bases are TGCAGCGTTGACGGGGGGCGATCAGGCGGGGAGCTGTTTTTT. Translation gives CSVDGGRSGGELFF.

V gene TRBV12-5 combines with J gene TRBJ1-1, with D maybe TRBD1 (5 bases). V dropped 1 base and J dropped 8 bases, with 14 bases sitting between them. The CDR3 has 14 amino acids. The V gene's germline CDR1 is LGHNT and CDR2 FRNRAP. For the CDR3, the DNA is TGTGCTAGTGGTTTGGATGGGACTCGCAGGGAAGCTTTCTTT. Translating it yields CASGLDGTRREAFF.